This TCR beta chain was recorded in a study of CD8 T cells in Susac syndrome. The CDR3 loop spans 12 amino acids. V lost 2 bases and J lost 5, with 5 bases in between. The germline V gene has CDR1 SGHTA and CDR2 FQGTGA. Random hexamers primed reverse transcription of about 0.5 to 1 ug RNA. Multiplex PCR with immunoSEQ amplified the TCR beta CDR3 across 54 Vbeta and 13 Jbeta. TCRdb recomputed calls from the immunoSEQ multiplex PCR reads with MiXCR, one row per CDR3 protein. Of about 210,000 distinct CDR3 sequences listed, 95% are singletons. TCR beta sequences were obtained from blood CD8+ and CD4+ T cells.

The specimen was CD4+ T cells from PBMCs. The V and J genes are TRBV7-3 and TRBJ2-3; D is unclear. The TCR comes from a human donor with multiple sclerosis. CDR3 sequence: CASSLFGDTQYF. CDR3 nucleotides: TGTGCCAGCAGCTTATTCGGAGATACGCAGTATTTT.